Sequencing of this T cell receptor beta chain was carried out in a study of lung T cells in sarcoidosis with Löfgren's syndrome. Via MiXCR, TCRdb re-called the reads, giving one row per CDR3 protein. The sample contains 55,000 to 80,000 distinct CDR3 sequences, about 20% of which appear only once. Germline lookup yields CDR1 SGHKS and CDR2 YYEKEE (reference sequence). The CDR3 loop spans 14 amino acids. The ends were cut back, 1 base at V and 0 bases at J, with 5 bases in the middle. V gene TRBV5-5 combines with J gene TRBJ1-5; D not certain. This clonotype was obtained from a human donor with sarcoidosis (Löfgren's syndrome or another form), or a control subject (not recorded which). Sequencing was done on a sample of CD4+ T cells from PBMCs. CDR3 residues: CASSLQVSNQPQHF. DNA for the CDR3: TGTGCCAGCAGCTTGCAGGTTAGCAATCAGCCCCAGCATTTT.